This TCR beta chain was recovered during a study of brain T cells in children with intractable seizures. Study-level results: HCMV serostatus was not known, and viral specificity came from CDR3 similarity only. Pre-surgery blood may have been undersampled, hiding some clones.

Trimming took 5 bases from V and 1 from J, leaving 15 bases between them. There are 15 residues in the CDR3. Looked up from germline, CDR1 is LNHDA and CDR2 is SQIVND (reference sequence). Sequencing was limited to surgery cases with top T cell transcript signatures in brain tissue. Patients received at least one anti-epileptic drug before surgery. On this clone: Its matching antigen is unknown.

Sequenced by immunoSEQ multiplex PCR; TCRdb stores in-frame clones only, minus some. The profile covers 65,000 to 85,000 clones, with about 92% appearing a single time and approximately 1.4% taken by the ten largest. This specimen consisted of peripheral blood, obtained at surgery. This receptor was taken from a boy in the first two years of life with tuberous sclerosis and intractable seizures. The V and J genes are TRBV19 and TRBJ2-7; D possibly corresponds to TRBD2 (6 bases). This CDR3 is CASSGRGGESYEQYF. As DNA, the CDR3 is TGTGCCAGTAGTGGGCGCGGCGGGGAGTCCTACGAGCAGTACTTC.